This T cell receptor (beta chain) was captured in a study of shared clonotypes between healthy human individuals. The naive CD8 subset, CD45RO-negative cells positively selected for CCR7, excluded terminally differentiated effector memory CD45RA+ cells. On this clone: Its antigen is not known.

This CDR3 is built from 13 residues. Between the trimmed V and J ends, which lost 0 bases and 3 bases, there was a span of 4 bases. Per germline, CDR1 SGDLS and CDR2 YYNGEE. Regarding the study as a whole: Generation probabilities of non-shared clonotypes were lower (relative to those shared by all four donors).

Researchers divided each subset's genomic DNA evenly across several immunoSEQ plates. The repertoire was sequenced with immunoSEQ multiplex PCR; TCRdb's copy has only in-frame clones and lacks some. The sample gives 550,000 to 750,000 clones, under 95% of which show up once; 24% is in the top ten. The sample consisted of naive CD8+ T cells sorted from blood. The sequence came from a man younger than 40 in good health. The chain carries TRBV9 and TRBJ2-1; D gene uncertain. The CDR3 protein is CASSVDVYNEQFF. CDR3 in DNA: TGTGCCAGCAGCGTAGACGTCTACAATGAGCAGTTCTTC.